Following are 13 T cell receptor beta chains from one sample sequenced in a study of blood T cell repertoires in COVID-19. Profiled with immunoSEQ multiplex PCR; TCRdb holds only in-frame clones, not every one. The sample has 250,000 to 400,000 clones, around 88% seen once. Source material: peripheral blood. These receptors came from a woman aged 25 to 39 with COVID-19, enrolled during active disease.

The gene calls are TRBV19 and TRBJ1-5, with 9 bases matching TRBD1. Germline V gene lookup returns CDR1 LNHDA and CDR2 SQIVND (reference sequence). V was pared by 2 bases and J by 7 bases, with 6 bases of the junction left unmatched. The CDR3 totals 15 residues. CDR3 protein: CASSITGTGRQPQHF. The CDR3 DNA reads TGTGCCAGTAGTATAACAGGGACAGGGCGCCAGCCCCAGCATTTT.

The V call is TRBV6-2 or TRBV6-3, the J call TRBJ2-1; tentatively, D is TRBD1 (5 bases). V shed 6 bases and J shed 9 bases, with 21 bases lying between them. Germline V gene sequence: CDR1 MNHEY, CDR2 SVGEGT. This CDR3 comprises 15 residues. The DNA of the CDR3 is TGTGCCAGCAGCCCGGACACCCCTGCATCCGTTGAGCAGTTCTTC. It is translated as CASSPDTPASVEQFF.

This clone appeared a single time. The V gene is TRBV7-9, the J gene TRBJ2-1; D remains unclear. The V end was cut by 5 bases, the J end by 4 bases, with 18 bases between. Germline V CDR1 and CDR2: SEHNR, FQNEAQ (reference sequence). CDR3 length: 16 amino acids. The CDR3 DNA is TGTGCCAGCAGCCAGGATCACCCTGGGTCTTACAATGAGCAGTTCTTC. This translates into CASSQDHPGSYNEQFF.

This clone has a handful of counts. The J gene is TRBJ2-7, the V gene TRBV6-1, with TRBD1 identical over 12 bases. V was pared by 4 bases and J by 3 bases, with 7 bases of the junction left unmatched. CDR1 MNHNS and CDR2 SASEGT come from the germline V gene. The CDR3 has 16 amino acids. The CDR3 nucleotides are TGTGCCAGCAGTGGCATCCGGGACAGGGGGCACTACGAGCAGTACTTC. Amino acid sequence: CASSGIRDRGHYEQYF.

J is TRBJ1-5 and V is TRBV2; no reliable D call. Germline V gene sequence: CDR1 SNHLY, CDR2 FYNNEI. With 1 base removed from V and 4 bases from J, the gap between germline ends came to 11 bases. This CDR3 spans 15 amino acids. The chain's CDR3 is CASSEDRASNQPQHF. The DNA for the CDR3 is TGTGCCAGCAGTGAAGATCGCGCAAGTAATCAGCCCCAGCATTTT.

This chain uses TRBV7-8 with TRBJ2-3; 7 nucleotides line up with TRBD2. J lost 13 bases, V lost 5 bases, and 15 bases had no gene match. Germline-derived CDR1 and CDR2 are SGHVS and FQNEAQ. CDR3 length equals 14 residues. CDR3 loop: CASSPGGNPRGKYF. The CDR3 DNA reads TGTGCCAGCAGCCCGGGGGGTAACCCCCGTGGAAAGTATTTT.

This sequence joins TRBV10-2 and TRBJ1-3; 10 bases align to TRBD1. The J segment lost 5 bases and the V segment lost 6 bases, leaving 7 bases of the junction unmatched. CDR3 length equals 15 residues. Germline V CDR1 and CDR2: WSHSY, SAAADI. CDR3 bases: TGCGCCAGCAGCCCGGACAGGGGGACAAGAAACACCATATATTTT. This translates into CASSPDRGTRNTIYF.

The V and J genes are TRBV7-2 and TRBJ2-5; 7 nucleotides align to TRBD1. The CDR3 contains 14 residues. Per germline, CDR1 SGHTA and CDR2 FQGNSA. V lost 3 bases, J lost 2 bases, and 3 bases stayed unmatched. The DNA of the CDR3 is TGTGCCAGCAGCTTCAACAGGGGTCAAGAGACCCAGTACTTC. It translates to CASSFNRGQETQYF.

This clone was found once. This same CDR3 is encoded by further DNA sequences in the sample. The chain combines TRBV7-3 with TRBJ1-1; the D gene is possibly TRBD1 (6 bases). Germline V gene lookup returns CDR1 SGHTA and CDR2 FQGTGA. Trimming stripped 5 bases from V and 4 bases from J, with 11 bases between. The CDR3 consists of 13 residues. The CDR3: CASSSRRGTEAFF. The CDR3 DNA reads TGTGCCAGCAGCAGTCGCAGGGGCACTGAAGCTTTCTTT.

This sequence joins TRBV5-6 and TRBJ1-5, with D hard to call. The ends were cut back, 1 base at V and 5 bases at J, with 19 bases in the middle. The germline V gene encodes CDR1 SGHDT and CDR2 YYEEEE. This CDR3 is built from 17 residues. CDR3 sequence: CASSLYKPQRLDQPQHF. In DNA, the CDR3 is TGTGCCAGCAGCTTGTATAAGCCCCAGAGGTTGGATCAGCCCCAGCATTTT.

The chain recombines TRBV5-1 with TRBJ1-6; TRBD1 is a possible D gene (5 bases). The CDR3 covers 15 residues. Germline-derived CDR1 and CDR2 are SGHRS and YFSETQ. Trimming cost V 0 bases and J 6 bases, with 10 bases left between them. CDR3 bases: TGCGCCAGCAGCTTGGATGGACAAGCTAATTCACCCCTCCACTTT. It yields the protein CASSLDGQANSPLHF.

The genes are TRBV6-5 and TRBJ1-6; D is ambiguous. Deletions cut 6 bases from V and 4 bases from J, with 7 bases between. The CDR3 totals 13 residues. Per the germline V gene, CDR1 is MNHEY and CDR2 is SVGAGI. CDR3: CASRRVYNSPLHF. The CDR3 DNA reads TGTGCCAGCAGGAGGGTGTATAATTCACCCCTCCACTTT.

V usage is TRBV28 and J usage is TRBJ2-1, with 12 bases lining up with TRBD2. The germline V gene has CDR1 MDHEN and CDR2 SYDVKM. J lost 7 bases, V lost 3 bases, and 13 bases had no gene match. CDR3 length: 18 amino acids. The CDR3 loop is CASSFTPSASGGANEQFF. The CDR3 nucleotides read TGTGCCAGCAGTTTTACCCCCTCGGCTAGCGGGGGGGCAAATGAGCAGTTCTTC.